Reported below is one T cell receptor (beta chain). Germline values: CDR1 LNHDA, CDR2 SQIVND (reference sequence). This CDR3 region has 14 residues. The J segment lost 2 bases and the V segment lost 4 bases, leaving 4 bases of the junction unmatched. The data were taken from a study of blood T cell repertoires in COVID-19. For the study at large: Acute and convalescent COVID-19 specimens originated in the United States, Italy and Spain. PBMCs, B-cell-depleted T cells, or T cells provided the cDNA or gDNA that made up the material.

Authors' processing steps: Scientists estimated how many nucleated cells there were by amplifying reference gene primers. Clones were sequenced by immunoSEQ multiplex PCR, and TCRdb holds only the in-frame ones, with some missing. The DNA was the basis for D and trimming; V, J and clone size are from that table. Here the sample spans about 190,000 clones, over 75% being singletons. Sequences were obtained from peripheral blood. V is TRBV19 and J is TRBJ2-7, with 8 bases that match TRBD2. The sequence came from a man aged 45-65 years who had recovered from COVID-19. The CDR3 loop reads CASSTTSEAYEQYF. CDR3 coding DNA: TGTGCCAGTAGTACGACTAGCGAGGCCTACGAGCAGTACTTC.